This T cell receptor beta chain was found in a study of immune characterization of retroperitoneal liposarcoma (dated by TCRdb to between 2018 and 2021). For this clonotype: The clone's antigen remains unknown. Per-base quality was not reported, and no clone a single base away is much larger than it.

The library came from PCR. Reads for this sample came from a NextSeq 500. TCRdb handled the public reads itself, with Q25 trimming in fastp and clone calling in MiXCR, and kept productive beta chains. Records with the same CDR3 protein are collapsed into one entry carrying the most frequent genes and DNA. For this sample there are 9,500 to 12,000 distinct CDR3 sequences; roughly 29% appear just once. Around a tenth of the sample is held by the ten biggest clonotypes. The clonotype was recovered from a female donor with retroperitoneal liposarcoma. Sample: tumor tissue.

The nucleotides read TGTGCCAGCAGTAGACAGGAGGTAGCGTACGAGCAGTACTTC. Its amino acids are CASSRQEVAYEQYF. Here the chain combines TRBV12-3 or TRBV12-4 and TRBJ2-1; TRBD1 could be the D gene, as 6 bases match. The DNA end favors TRBJ2-7, so the J call may be wrong. From the cysteine through the phenylalanine, the CDR3 covers 14 amino acids. The DNA shown is the 42-base CDR3, in frame from base 1.